Sequencing of this T cell receptor beta chain was carried out in a study of T cell responses to AZD1222 COVID-19 vaccine. The germline V gene has CDR1 SGHRS and CDR2 YFSETQ. Trimming shortened V by 0 bases and J by 2 bases, and 8 bases separated the two germline ends. This CDR3 contains 14 residues. TCRdb's copy holds only in-frame clones and misses some; the assay was immunoSEQ multiplex PCR. Of about 48,000 clones in the sample, 80% to 90% were seen once. Study conclusions and caveats: There were mostly white British donors and more females than males, and clonal diversity was possibly underestimated. The breadth and depth of Spike-specific TCRs increased once two AZD1222 doses had been given. Recipients of AZD1222 seropositive at baseline numbered only 6 or 7.

Regarding this clone: Its antigen is unidentified.

The material was peripheral blood, obtained 28 days after the second AZD1222 dose. The chain is built from TRBV5-1 and TRBJ1-1, with no clear D. The source is an adult who received the AZD1222 COVID-19 vaccine. This CDR3 reads CASSLAVDNTEAFF. The CDR3 DNA is TGCGCCAGCAGCTTGGCCGTTGATAACACTGAAGCTTTCTTT.